The clone carrying this TCR beta chain has a single count. Trimming removed 3 bases from V and 4 bases from J, with 7 bases in between. Germline values: CDR1 MDHEN, CDR2 SYDVKM. The length of the CDR3 is 13 residues. This sample was included in a study of blood T cell repertoires in COVID-19. The assay was immunoSEQ multiplex PCR, and TCRdb's table has in-frame clones only and misses some. This sample carries over 75,000 clones, more than 65% of them seen once, and the ten largest clones take around 11%. Input material: peripheral blood. The sequence came from a man in his 70s with acute or convalescent COVID-19. The J gene is TRBJ1-5, the V gene TRBV28; tentative D call: TRBD1 (5 bases). CDR3 DNA: TGTGCCAGCAGTTTCGGGGGGAATCAGCCCCAGCATTTT. Protein: CASSFGGNQPQHF.